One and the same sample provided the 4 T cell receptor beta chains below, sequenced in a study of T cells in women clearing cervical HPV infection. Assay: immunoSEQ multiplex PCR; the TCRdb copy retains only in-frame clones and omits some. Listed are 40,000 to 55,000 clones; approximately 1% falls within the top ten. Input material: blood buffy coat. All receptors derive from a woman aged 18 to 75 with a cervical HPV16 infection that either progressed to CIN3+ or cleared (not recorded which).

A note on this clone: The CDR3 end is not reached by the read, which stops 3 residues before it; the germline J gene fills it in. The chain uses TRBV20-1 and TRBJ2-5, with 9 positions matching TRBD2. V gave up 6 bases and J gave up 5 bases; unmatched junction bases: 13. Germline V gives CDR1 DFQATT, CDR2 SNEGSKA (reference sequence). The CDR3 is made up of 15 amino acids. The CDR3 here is CSALTRSGGLETQYF. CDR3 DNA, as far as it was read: TGCAGTGCCCTAACCCGTAGCGGGGGACTCGAGACC.

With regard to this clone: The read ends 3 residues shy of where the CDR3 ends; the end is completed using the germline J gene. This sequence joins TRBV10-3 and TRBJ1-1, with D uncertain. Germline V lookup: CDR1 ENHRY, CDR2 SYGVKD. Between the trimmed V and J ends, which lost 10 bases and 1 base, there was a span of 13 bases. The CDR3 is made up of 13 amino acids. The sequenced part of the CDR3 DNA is TGTGCCACCCTAGGAGACTCGAACACTGAA. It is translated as CATLGDSNTE. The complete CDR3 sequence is CATLGDSNTEAFF.

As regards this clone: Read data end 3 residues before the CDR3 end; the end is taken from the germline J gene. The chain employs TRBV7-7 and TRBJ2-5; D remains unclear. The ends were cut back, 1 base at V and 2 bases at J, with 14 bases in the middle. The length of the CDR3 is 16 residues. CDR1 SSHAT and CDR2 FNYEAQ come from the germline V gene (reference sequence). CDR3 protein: CASSLVLAPSQETQYF. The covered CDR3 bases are TGTGCCAGCAGCTTAGTTTTGGCCCCCTCTCAAGAGACC.

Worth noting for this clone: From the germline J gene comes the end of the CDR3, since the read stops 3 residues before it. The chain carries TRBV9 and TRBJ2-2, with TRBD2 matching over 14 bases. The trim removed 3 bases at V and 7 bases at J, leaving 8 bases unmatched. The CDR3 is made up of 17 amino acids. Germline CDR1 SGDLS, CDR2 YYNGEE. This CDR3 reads CASSGVTSGGADGELFF. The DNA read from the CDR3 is TGTGCCAGCAGCGGGGTGACTAGCGGGGGGGCCGACGGGGAG.